This TCR beta chain originates from a study of T-cell memory formation after mild COVID-19. This clonotype was observed a handful of times. Trimming shortened V by 0 bases and J by 3 bases, and 12 bases separated the two germline ends. This CDR3 spans 15 amino acids. CDR1 is SGHAT and CDR2 is FQNNGV in the germline V gene. Using its own MiXCR run on the 5' RACE reads, TCRdb lists one record per CDR3 protein. The sample lists under 350,000 distinct CDR3 sequences; around 16% were seen once. The genes are TRBV11-2 and TRBJ2-7, with no clear D. The receptor's source is a man aged 18 to 29 who had mild COVID-19 (a few samples of this study predate the infection). Cell type and time point are not known. The specimen sequenced was PBMCs or a T cell subset sorted from them (not recorded which). The CDR3 region has the DNA TGTGCCAGCAGCTTAGATCGGCCGGTGAACTACGAGCAGTACTTC. This sequence encodes CASSLDRPVNYEQYF. The variable domain in full, with the rest retrieved from reference TRBV11-2 and TRBJ2-7, is EAGVAQSPRYKIIEKRQSVAFWCNPISGHATLYWYQQILGQGPKLLIQFQNNGVVDDSQLPKDRFSAERLKGVDSTLKIQPAKLEDSAVYLCASSLDRPVNYEQYFGPGTRLTVT.